These 16 T cell receptor beta chains were sequenced from one sample in a study of control samples from healthy donors and cancer patients (dated by TCRdb to 2018 to 2021). Libraries were built with the immunoSEQ multiplex PCR assay. This immuneACCESS table, as held by TCRdb, lists in-frame sequences with V and J called but not all clones. Of the missing ones, under half trace to an unresolved V gene in checked studies; the others have no known cause. For this sample the table gives 130,000 or so clones, of which around 89% were detected only once. Approximately 39% of the sample is taken by the ten largest. The sample consisted of blood. The receptors here all came from a man aged 50-60 years in good health.

This rearrangement joins TRBV30 to TRBJ2-1, with TRBD1 identical over 8 bases. The CDR3 extends over 17 amino acids. Germline V gene lookup returns CDR1 GTSNPN and CDR2 SVGIG (reference sequence). V shed 1 base, J shed 1 base, and the junction held 9 bases outside the gene matches. CDR3 DNA sequence: TGTGCCTGGAGTGGGGGACAGGTATTGGTTTCCTACAATGAGCAGTTCTTC. Translated, it gives CAWSGGQVLVSYNEQFF.

CDR3 amino acids: CASSPGTGGGYTF. The CDR3 DNA follows: TGCGCCAGCAGCCCCGGGACAGGAGGGGGCTACACCTTC. The rearrangement uses TRBV5-1 and TRBJ1-2; 8 bases agree with TRBD1. Germline trimming cut 4 bases from V and 8 bases from J; bases unmatched to any gene: 7. Germline-derived CDR1 and CDR2 are SGHRS and YFSETQ. CDR3 size: 13 residues.

V and J are TRBV6-6 and TRBJ1-5; the match to TRBD1 covers 8 bases. Trimming at V came to 4 bases and at J to 7 bases, leaving 3 bases not matched to a gene. Germline V lookup: CDR1 MNHNY, CDR2 SVGAGI (reference sequence). This CDR3 comprises 13 residues. CDR3 residues: CASSSDRGQPQHF. The CDR3 region has the DNA TGTGCCAGCAGTTCTGACAGGGGCCAGCCCCAGCATTTT.

The chain is built from TRBV4-1 and TRBJ1-2; 12 bases align to TRBD1. The CDR3 runs to 15 residues. Per the germline V gene, CDR1 is MGHRA and CDR2 is YSYEKL. Germline trimming cut 5 bases from V and 5 bases from J; bases unmatched to any gene: 6. CDR3 DNA sequence: TGCGCCAGCAGCTATGGGACAGGGGGCCGGTATGGCTACACCTTC. Its protein product is CASSYGTGGRYGYTF.

This clone was detected once. The chain joins TRBV11-2 to TRBJ2-7, with D perhaps being TRBD1 or TRBD2 (6 bases each). The V gene's germline CDR1 is SGHAT and CDR2 FQNNGV. This CDR3 comprises 13 residues. V was trimmed by 1 base and J by 6 bases, leaving 10 bases between them. The CDR3 bases are TGTGCCAGCAGCTTAGCGGGGGCATTCGAGCAGTACTTC. It is translated as CASSLAGAFEQYF.

The chain employs TRBV10-3 and TRBJ1-2, with D uncertain. V lost 3 bases and J 6 bases, leaving 14 bases between the germline ends. The length of the CDR3 is 14 residues. Germline V lookup: CDR1 ENHRY, CDR2 SYGVKD. The CDR3 is CAISEPSVLDGYTF. The CDR3 nucleotides are TGTGCCATCAGTGAACCGTCGGTTCTCGATGGCTACACCTTC.

The chain is built from TRBV5-1 and TRBJ2-7, with a possible D match to TRBD1 (5 bases). The CDR3 extends over 14 amino acids. Trimming shortened V by 0 bases and J by 5 bases, and 12 bases separated the two germline ends. Germline V gives CDR1 SGHRS, CDR2 YFSETQ. The CDR3 DNA reads as TGCGCCAGCAGCTTGGAGGCAGGGTTCGACGAGCAGTACTTC. Encoded protein: CASSLEAGFDEQYF.

The chain combines TRBV12-3 or TRBV12-4 with TRBJ2-1; D gene unclear. The CDR3 has 13 residues. V was pared by 3 bases and J by 4 bases, with 7 bases between. The CDR3 DNA reads as TGTGCCAGCAGTTTGAAGGGATACAATGAGCAGTTCTTC. It specifies CASSLKGYNEQFF.

This clone came up once. The chain uses TRBV5-4 and TRBJ2-1, with TRBD1 as a possible D gene (6 bases). The ends were cut back, 0 bases at V and 1 base at J, with 8 bases in the middle. In germline, CDR1 is SGHNT, CDR2 YYREEE (reference sequence). This CDR3 region has 15 residues. This chain's CDR3 is CASSLGGGSYNEQFF. CDR3 nucleotides: TGTGCCAGCAGCTTGGGAGGGGGATCCTACAATGAGCAGTTCTTC.

The rearrangement links TRBV6-5 to TRBJ2-3, with D perhaps matching TRBD2 (5 bases). Germline CDR1 MNHEY, CDR2 SVGAGI. The CDR3 extends over 15 amino acids. Trimming removed 6 bases at V and 5 bases at J, with 18 bases between. The CDR3 loop is CASSIQYSGIDTQYF. The DNA for the CDR3 is TGTGCCAGCAGCATACAATATTCCGGGATAGATACGCAGTATTTT.

The rearrangement links TRBV18 to TRBJ2-3; D is ambiguous. CDR3 size: 13 residues. Deletions cut 2 bases from V and 2 bases from J, with 5 bases between. CDR1 KGHSH and CDR2 LQKENI come from the germline V gene. CDR3 DNA sequence: TGTGCCAGCTCACCAAGACCCACAGATACGCAGTATTTT. Translation: CASSPRPTDTQYF.

This clone was observed a single time. This chain links TRBV15 with TRBJ2-7, with D perhaps matching TRBD1 or TRBD2 (5 bases each). The CDR3 is 13 residues long. The V end lost 1 base, the J end lost 5 bases, and 9 bases lay between the germline ends. CDR1 and CDR2 (germline): LNHNV, YYDKDF (reference sequence). DNA for the CDR3: TGTGCCACCAGCAGAGTGGGGGTAAACGAGCAGTACTTC. It is translated as CATSRVGVNEQYF.

This chain connects TRBV7-7 to TRBJ1-3, with D tentatively TRBD1 (6 bases). There are 17 residues in the CDR3. Trimming cost V 1 base and J 5 bases, with 18 bases left between them. Germline V gives CDR1 SSHAT, CDR2 FNYEAQ (reference sequence). CDR3 region: CASSLDSLTGVRNTIYF. In nucleotides, the CDR3 is TGTGCCAGCAGCTTAGACTCTTTGACAGGAGTCAGAAACACCATATATTTT.

The chain employs TRBV25-1 and TRBJ1-4; a weak D match, TRBD1 (5 bases). The ends were cut back, 5 bases at V and 7 bases at J, with 8 bases in the middle. The CDR3 totals 12 residues. CDR1 is MGHDK and CDR2 is SYGVNS in the germline V gene. The CDR3 bases are TGTGCCAGCAGTCCCAGGGTTGAAAAACTGTTTTTT. Encoded protein: CASSPRVEKLFF.

The J gene is TRBJ1-1, the V gene TRBV19; 7 bases agree with TRBD1. V lost 6 bases to trimming and J lost 4 bases; unmatched junction nucleotides: 8. Per germline, CDR1 LNHDA and CDR2 SQIVND (reference sequence). CDR3 length: 14 amino acids. In DNA, the CDR3 is TGTGCCAGTAGCTTTTCTTCAGGGGGCACTGAAGCTTTCTTT. It specifies CASSFSSGGTEAFF.

The rearrangement joins TRBV2 to TRBJ1-2; D gene uncertain. The germline V and J ends were trimmed by 1 base and 2 bases, with 5 bases remaining between them. The germline gives CDR1 SNHLY, CDR2 FYNNEI. This CDR3 contains 13 residues. CDR3 sequence: CASSEVTNYGYTF. CDR3 in DNA: TGTGCCAGCAGTGAAGTGACCAACTATGGCTACACCTTC.